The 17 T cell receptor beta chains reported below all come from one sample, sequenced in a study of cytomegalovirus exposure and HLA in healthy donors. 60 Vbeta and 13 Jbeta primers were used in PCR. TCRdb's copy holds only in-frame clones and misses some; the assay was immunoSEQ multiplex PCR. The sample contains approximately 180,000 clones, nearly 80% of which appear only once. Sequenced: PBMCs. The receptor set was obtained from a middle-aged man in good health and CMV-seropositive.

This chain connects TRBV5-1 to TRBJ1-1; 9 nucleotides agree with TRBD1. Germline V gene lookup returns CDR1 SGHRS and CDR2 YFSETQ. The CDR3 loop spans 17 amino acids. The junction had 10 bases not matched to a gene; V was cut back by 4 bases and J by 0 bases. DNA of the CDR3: TGCGCCAGCAGCCCGGGACAGGGACTTCGACTGAACACTGAAGCTTTCTTT. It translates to CASSPGQGLRLNTEAFF. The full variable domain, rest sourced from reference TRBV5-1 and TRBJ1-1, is KAGVTQTPRYLIKTRGQQVTLSCSPISGHRSVSWYQQTPGQGLQFLFEYFSETQRNKGNFPGRFSGRQFSNSRSEMNVSTLELGDSALYLCASSPGQGLRLNTEAFFGQGTRLTVV.

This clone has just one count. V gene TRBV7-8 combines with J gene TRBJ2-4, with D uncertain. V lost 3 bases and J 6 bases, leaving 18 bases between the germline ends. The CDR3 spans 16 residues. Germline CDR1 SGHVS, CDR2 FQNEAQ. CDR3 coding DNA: TGTGCCAGCAGCTTCACAGACGTTCCCCCAAGAAACATTCAGTACTTC. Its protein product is CASSFTDVPPRNIQYF.

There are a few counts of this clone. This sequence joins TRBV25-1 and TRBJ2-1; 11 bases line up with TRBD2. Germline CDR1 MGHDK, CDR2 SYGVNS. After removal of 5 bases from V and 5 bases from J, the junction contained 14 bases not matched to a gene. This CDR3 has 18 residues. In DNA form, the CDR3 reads TGTGCCAGCAGTAATCGAGGAGGCATAGCGGGAGGGAACAATGAGCAGTTCTTC. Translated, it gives CASSNRGGIAGGNNEQFF.

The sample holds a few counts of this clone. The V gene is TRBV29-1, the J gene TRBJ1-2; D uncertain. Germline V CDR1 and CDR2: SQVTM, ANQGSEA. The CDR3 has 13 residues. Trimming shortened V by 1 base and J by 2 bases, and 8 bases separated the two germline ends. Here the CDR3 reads CSVEGHPNYGYTF. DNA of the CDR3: TGCAGCGTTGAAGGGCACCCCAACTATGGCTACACCTTC.

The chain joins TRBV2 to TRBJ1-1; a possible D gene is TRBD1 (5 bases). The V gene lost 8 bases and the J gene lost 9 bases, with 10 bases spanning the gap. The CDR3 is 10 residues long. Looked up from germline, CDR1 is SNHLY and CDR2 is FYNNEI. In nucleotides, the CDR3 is TGTGCCAGCCGGGGGACCCAAGCTTTCTTT. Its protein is CASRGTQAFF.

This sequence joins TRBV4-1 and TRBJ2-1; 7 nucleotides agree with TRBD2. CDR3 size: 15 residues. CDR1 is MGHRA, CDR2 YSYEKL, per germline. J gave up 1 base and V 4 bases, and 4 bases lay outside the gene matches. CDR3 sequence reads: CASSRGLLSYNEQFF. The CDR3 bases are TGCGCCAGCAGCCGGGGACTACTATCCTACAATGAGCAGTTCTTC.

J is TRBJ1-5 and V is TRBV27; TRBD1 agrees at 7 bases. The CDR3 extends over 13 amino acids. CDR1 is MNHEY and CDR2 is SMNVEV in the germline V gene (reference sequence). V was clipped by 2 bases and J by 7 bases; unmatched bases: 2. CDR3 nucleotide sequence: TGTGCCAGCAGTTTACTACAGGGGCAGCCCCAGCATTTT. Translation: CASSLLQGQPQHF.

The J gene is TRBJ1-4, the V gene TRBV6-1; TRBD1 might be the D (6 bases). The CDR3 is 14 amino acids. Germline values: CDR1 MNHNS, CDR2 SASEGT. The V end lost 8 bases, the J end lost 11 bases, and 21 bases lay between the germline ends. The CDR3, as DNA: TGTGCCAGCCTGCCTGCCAAGGGGGTTGAGAAACTGTTTTTT. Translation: CASLPAKGVEKLFF.

The CDR3 DNA is TGTGCCAGCAGGCGACAGGGAGAGACCCAGTACTTC. Encoded protein: CASRRQGETQYF. The chain recombines TRBV11-3 with TRBJ2-5; 7 bases map to TRBD1. After removal of 6 bases from V and 4 bases from J, the junction contained 2 bases not matched to a gene. This CDR3 spans 12 amino acids. Per the germline V gene, CDR1 is SGHNT and CDR2 is YENEEA.

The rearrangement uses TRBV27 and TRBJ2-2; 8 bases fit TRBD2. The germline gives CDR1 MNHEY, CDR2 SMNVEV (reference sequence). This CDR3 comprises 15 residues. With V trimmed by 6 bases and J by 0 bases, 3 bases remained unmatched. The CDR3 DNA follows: TGTGCCAGCAGGACGGGACTAGCGAACACCGGGGAGCTGTTTTTT. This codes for CASRTGLANTGELFF.

The DNA for the CDR3 is TGTGCCAGCAGCTACGGACAGATTAATGAAAAACTGTTTTTT. Translated, it gives CASSYGQINEKLFF. The V gene is TRBV7-2, the J gene TRBJ1-4; tentatively, D is TRBD1 (6 bases). Germline assignment: CDR1 SGHTA and CDR2 FQGNSA. V lost 4 bases, J lost 4 bases, and 10 bases lay in between. The CDR3 covers 14 residues.

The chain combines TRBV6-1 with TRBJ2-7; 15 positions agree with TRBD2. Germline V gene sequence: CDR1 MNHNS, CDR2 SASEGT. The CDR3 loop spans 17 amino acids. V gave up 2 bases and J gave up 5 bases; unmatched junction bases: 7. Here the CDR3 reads CASSEWTSGRALHEQYF. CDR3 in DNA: TGTGCCAGCAGTGAATGGACTAGCGGGAGGGCCCTCCACGAGCAGTACTTC.

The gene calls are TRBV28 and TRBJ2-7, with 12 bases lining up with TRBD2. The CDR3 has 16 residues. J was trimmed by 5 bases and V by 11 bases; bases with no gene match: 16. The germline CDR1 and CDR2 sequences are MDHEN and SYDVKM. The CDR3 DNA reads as TGTGCCGGAACGGGACGACTAGCGGGAGTGTCTCACGAGCAGTACTTC. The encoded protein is CAGTGRLAGVSHEQYF.

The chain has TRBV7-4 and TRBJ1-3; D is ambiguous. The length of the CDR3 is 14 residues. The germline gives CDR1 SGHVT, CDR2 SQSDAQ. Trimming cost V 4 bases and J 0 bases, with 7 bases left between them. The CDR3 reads CASSYQCSGNTIYF. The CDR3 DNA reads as TGTGCCAGCAGCTATCAATGCTCTGGAAACACCATATATTTT.

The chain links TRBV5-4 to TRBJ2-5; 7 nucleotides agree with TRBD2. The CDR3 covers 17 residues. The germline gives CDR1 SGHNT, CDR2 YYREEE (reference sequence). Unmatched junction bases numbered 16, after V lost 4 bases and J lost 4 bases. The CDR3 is CASSPPLGEGPGETQYF. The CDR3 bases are TGTGCCAGCAGCCCCCCTCTGGGGGAGGGCCCCGGAGAGACCCAGTACTTC.

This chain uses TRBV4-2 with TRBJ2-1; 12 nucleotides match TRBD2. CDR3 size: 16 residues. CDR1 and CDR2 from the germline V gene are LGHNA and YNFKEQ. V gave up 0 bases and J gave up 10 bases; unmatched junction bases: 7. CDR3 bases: TGTGCCAGCAGCCAAGATTGGCTAGCGGGAGGGCCGGAGCAGTTCTTC. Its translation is CASSQDWLAGGPEQFF.

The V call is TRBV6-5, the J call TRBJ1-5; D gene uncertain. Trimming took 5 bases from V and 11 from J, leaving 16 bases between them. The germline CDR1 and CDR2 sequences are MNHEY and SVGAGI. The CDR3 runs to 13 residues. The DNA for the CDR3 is TGTGCCAGCAGTGCGACATATCAATCAGCCCAGCATTTT. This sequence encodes CASSATYQSAQHF.